Described below is a single T cell receptor (beta chain) sequence and its context. Its cognate antigen has yet to be identified. Base qualities were left out, and no much larger clone turns up one base away. This specimen belongs to a study of a mutant IDH1 vaccine in newly diagnosed glioma (dated by TCRdb to the early 2020s). General notes on the study: In the chemotherapy-containing groups, vaccination started alongside temozolomide cycles, whereas in patients who had radiotherapy alone it started 4-6 weeks after radiotherapy. Before enrollment, patients had received standard therapy of radiotherapy alone, temozolomide alone, or radiochemotherapy with temozolomide; most received the combination. The week-35 safety follow-up was designated visit V12, and the week-47 end of study was designated visit V13. Of the approximately 30 treated patients, 62.5% were male and around 40% were female, and a mean age of roughly 41 years was recorded. Peripheral blood was collected at six visits: V03 (baseline), V05, V07, V10, V12 and V13. For exploratory analyses, longitudinal TCRB deep sequencing was carried out in more than 20 treated patients wherever samples were available. Overall results and qualifications from the work: PBMC samples for TCRB deep sequencing were selected based on availability. Changes in the top peripheral T cell clonotypes picked up by TCRB sequencing did not appear to be linked to pseudoprogression. It was noted by the authors that analyses of patient blood samples could not be reproduced owing to sample limitations. Across multiple MHC alleles, vaccine-induced immune responses were seen in around 93% of patients.

Interpreted using the paper, the time point label stands for: week 35, safety follow-up. A 20-mer mutant IDH1 peptide at 300 micrograms in Montanide made up each vaccine dose, which was injected subcutaneously together with topical imiquimod. Patients received eight vaccinations in weeks 1, 3, 5, 7, 11, 15, 19 and 23, corresponding to visits V03 through V10. Newly diagnosed WHO grade 3 or 4 IDH1-mutant astrocytomas showing loss of nuclear ATRX were present in the donors. The samples were drawn from NOA16, a multicentre, single-arm, open-label phase I trial in Germany that tested a mutant IDH1 peptide vaccine in humans for the first time. Genomic DNA for TCRB sequencing was extracted from EDTA blood using the DNeasy Blood and Tissue Kit. From the germline V gene, CDR1 is SGHTA and CDR2 is FQGNSA. V lost 3 bases and J lost 8 bases, and the count of bases not matched to a germline gene is 8. From the cysteine up to the phenylalanine, the CDR3 has a length of 15 residues. The kept DNA is CDR3 alone, 45 bases in frame from the first base.

Receptor libraries were prepared by the immunoSEQ multiplex PCR assay. Rearranged TCR beta chain sequences were amplified using the hsTCRB Kit according to the manufacturer's protocol. TCRB libraries were sequenced on an Illumina MiSeq. The paper's data handling went like this. Demultiplexing, trimming and gene mapping were performed with the kit vendor's proprietary platform. As stored in TCRdb, this immuneACCESS dataset retains in-frame rearrangements with V and J assigned. A fraction of the clones does not appear; measured against another copy, unresolved V genes explain less than half of the discrepancy, and the remainder lacks a known reason. Clone size and the V and J calls come from that table; the DNA yielded D and trimming. The sample table contains some 54,000 clones; only one count was recorded for less than 90% of them. The top ten hold around 4.1% of the sample.

This chain joins TRBV7-2 to TRBJ2-1, with 9 bases aligning to TRBD1. This specimen was PBMCs, taken from a glioma patient whose treatment included an IDH1 peptide vaccine. The TCR comes from a woman under 30 with glioma. The CDR3 reads as follows: CASSFNRDRAHEQFF. In nucleotides, the sequence is TGTGCCAGCAGCTTTAACCGGGACAGGGCCCATGAGCAGTTCTTC.